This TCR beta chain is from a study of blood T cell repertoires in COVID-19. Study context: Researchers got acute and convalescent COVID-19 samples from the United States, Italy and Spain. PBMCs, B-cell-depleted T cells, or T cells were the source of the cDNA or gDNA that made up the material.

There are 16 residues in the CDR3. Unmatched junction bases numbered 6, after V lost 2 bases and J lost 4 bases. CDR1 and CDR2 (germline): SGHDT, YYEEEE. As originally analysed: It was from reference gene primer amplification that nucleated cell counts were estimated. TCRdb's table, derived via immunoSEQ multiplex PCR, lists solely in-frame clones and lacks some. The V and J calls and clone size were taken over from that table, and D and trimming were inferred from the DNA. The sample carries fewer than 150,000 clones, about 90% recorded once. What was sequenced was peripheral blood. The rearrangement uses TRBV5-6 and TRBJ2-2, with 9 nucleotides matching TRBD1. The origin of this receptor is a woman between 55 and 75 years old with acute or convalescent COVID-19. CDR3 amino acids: CASSFPDRGTTGELFF. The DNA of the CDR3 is TGTGCCAGCAGCTTCCCGGACAGGGGTACCACCGGGGAGCTGTTTTTT.